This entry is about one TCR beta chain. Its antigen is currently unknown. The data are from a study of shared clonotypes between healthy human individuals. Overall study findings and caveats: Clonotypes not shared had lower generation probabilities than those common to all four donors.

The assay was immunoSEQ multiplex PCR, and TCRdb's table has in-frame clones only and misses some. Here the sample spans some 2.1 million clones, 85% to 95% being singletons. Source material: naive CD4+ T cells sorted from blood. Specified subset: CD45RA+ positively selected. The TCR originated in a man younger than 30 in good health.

The CDR3 is CASSPGAGRSEQYF. The CDR3 nucleotides read TGCGCCAGCAGCCCGGGGGCAGGGAGGAGCGAGCAGTACTTC. The rearrangement links TRBV5-1 to TRBJ2-7; the D gene could be TRBD1 or TRBD2 (6 bases each). There are 14 residues in the CDR3. Germline V CDR1 and CDR2: SGHRS, YFSETQ. Between the trimmed V and J ends, which lost 4 bases and 6 bases, there was a span of 17 bases.